A single sample gave rise to the 16 T cell receptor beta chains below, sequenced in a study of blood T cell repertoires in COVID-19 (dated by TCRdb to the early 2020s). Libraries were made using the immunoSEQ multiplex PCR assay. Sourced from immuneACCESS, this table was stored by TCRdb with only in-frame sequences that have V and J called. A share of the clones is absent; for the studies checked, an unresolved V gene accounts for under half, and the remainder has no known explanation. The sample table shows 350,000 to 450,000 clones, and 70% to 90% are seen once. Of the sample, about 3% falls within the top ten clones. The sequenced sample consisted of peripheral blood. These receptors all stem from a human donor in a cohort sampled during active COVID-19.

The CDR3 region has the DNA TGTGCCTGGAATGGAGGGGGCGGGAATTCACCCCTCCACTTT. It yields the protein CAWNGGGGNSPLHF. This chain connects TRBV30 to TRBJ1-6, with 7 bases identical to TRBD1. The CDR3 consists of 14 residues. Trimming removed 4 bases from V and 7 bases from J; junction bases left unmatched: 7. Germline V gene sequence: CDR1 GTSNPN, CDR2 SVGIG (reference sequence).

CDR3 residues: CSVEEAGEETEAFF. The CDR3 bases are TGCAGCGTTGAAGAGGCGGGGGAGGAGACTGAAGCTTTCTTT. The chain uses TRBV29-1 and TRBJ1-1; TRBD1 might be the D (5 bases). V lost 0 bases and J 5 bases, leaving 13 bases between the germline ends. Germline CDR1 reads SQVTM; CDR2 reads ANQGSEA. The CDR3 length is 14 residues.

The V gene is TRBV19, the J gene TRBJ1-1; 9 bases align to TRBD1. The V gene's germline CDR1 is LNHDA and CDR2 SQIVND (reference sequence). CDR3 length: 17 amino acids. J lost 1 base, V lost 4 bases, and 10 bases had no gene match. CDR3 residues: CASSRVQGADANTEAFF. The CDR3 coding sequence is TGTGCCAGTAGTAGAGTACAGGGGGCGGATGCGAACACTGAAGCTTTCTTT.

The chain uses TRBV15 and TRBJ2-7; 8 nucleotides align to TRBD1. This CDR3 comprises 14 residues. Trimming removed 1 base from V and 7 bases from J; junction bases left unmatched: 6. Germline V lookup: CDR1 LNHNV, CDR2 YYDKDF (reference sequence). CDR3 sequence reads: CATSRVVQGAEQYF. The CDR3 nucleotides are TGTGCCACCAGCAGAGTAGTGCAGGGGGCTGAGCAGTACTTC.

The rearrangement links TRBV30 to TRBJ2-1, with 8 bases lining up with TRBD1. Germline CDR1 is GTSNPN and CDR2 is SVGIG (reference sequence). V was pared by 2 bases and J by 2 bases, with 11 bases of the junction left unmatched. This CDR3 spans 17 amino acids. This CDR3 reads CAWSWDIDRGTYNEQFF. The CDR3 DNA reads TGTGCCTGGAGTTGGGATATCGACAGGGGCACCTACAATGAGCAGTTCTTC.

J is TRBJ2-5 and V is TRBV25-1; 7 bases agree with TRBD2. Looked up from germline, CDR1 is MGHDK and CDR2 is SYGVNS. J was trimmed by 5 bases and V by 2 bases; bases with no gene match: 5. CDR3 length equals 14 residues. CDR3 residues: CASSERGSYETQYF. In DNA, the CDR3 is TGTGCCAGCAGTGAACGCGGGAGTTATGAGACCCAGTACTTC. Full variable domain (missing parts from reference TRBV25-1 and TRBJ2-5): EADIYQTPRYLVIGTGKKITLECSQTMGHDKMYWYQQDPGMELHLIHYSYGVNSTEKGDLSSESTVSRIRTEHFPLTLESARPSHTSQYLCASSERGSYETQYFGPGTRLLVL.

The chain recombines TRBV5-4 with TRBJ2-7; 10 nucleotides match TRBD2. Germline values: CDR1 SGHNT, CDR2 YYREEE (reference sequence). The CDR3 runs to 15 residues. V lost 0 bases, J lost 5 bases, and 5 bases stayed unmatched. The CDR3 DNA reads TGTGCCAGCAGCTTGGATCTAGCGGGAGCACACGAGCAGTACTTC. Its protein is CASSLDLAGAHEQYF.

This chain links TRBV5-1 with TRBJ1-2, with D unclear. The CDR3 length is 15 residues. Germline-derived CDR1 and CDR2 are SGHRS and YFSETQ. The ends were cut back, 4 bases at V and 3 bases at J, with 16 bases in the middle. The CDR3: CASSPGPAGHYGYTF. DNA of the CDR3: TGCGCCAGCAGCCCAGGCCCCGCTGGGCACTATGGCTACACCTTC.

The CDR3 coding sequence is TGTGCCAGCACCCCCGGGGGAAGCAATCAGCCCCAGCATTTT. Protein: CASTPGGSNQPQHF. The chain carries TRBV9 and TRBJ1-5; TRBD1 might be the D (5 bases). V gave up 6 bases and J gave up 1 base, with 11 bases separating them. The length of the CDR3 is 14 residues. In germline, CDR1 is SGDLS, CDR2 YYNGEE.

The rearrangement links TRBV11-2 to TRBJ2-7; 7 positions agree with TRBD1. The CDR3 length is 14 residues. Germline V gene sequence: CDR1 SGHAT, CDR2 FQNNGV. V was pared by 4 bases and J by 3 bases, with 6 bases of the junction left unmatched. The CDR3 DNA sequence: TGTGCCAGCAGCTCCCAGACAGGGAACTACGAGCAGTACTTC. It encodes CASSSQTGNYEQYF.

V gene TRBV30 combines with J gene TRBJ1-4; D may be TRBD1 (5 bases). Trimming left V 1 base short and J 6 bases short, with 12 bases between. The CDR3 has 14 residues. From germline, CDR1 is GTSNPN and CDR2 SVGIG (reference sequence). CDR3 sequence: CAWSEVRADEKLFF. The CDR3 DNA sequence: TGTGCCTGGAGTGAAGTCAGGGCAGATGAAAAACTGTTTTTT.

The V and J genes are TRBV5-6 and TRBJ1-2; D gene unclear. CDR1 and CDR2 from the germline V gene are SGHDT and YYEEEE. V lost 0 bases and J 4 bases, leaving 7 bases between the germline ends. The CDR3 is 13 residues long. The DNA of the CDR3 is TGTGCCAGCAGCTTGGGAGGGTCCTATGGCTACACCTTC. It codes for CASSLGGSYGYTF.

The chain joins TRBV30 to TRBJ2-4, with 7 positions matching TRBD1. CDR1 GTSNPN and CDR2 SVGIG come from the germline V gene (reference sequence). V shed 4 bases and J 2 bases; nucleotides not matched to a gene: 5. The CDR3 has 14 residues. CDR3 DNA: TGTGCCTGGATGGCAGGGGGATCCAAAAACATTCAGTACTTC. It codes for CAWMAGGSKNIQYF.

This chain links TRBV6-1 with TRBJ1-1; D gene unclear. Germline values: CDR1 MNHNS, CDR2 SASEGT. The CDR3 has 15 amino acids. Trimming removed 2 bases from V and 1 base from J, with 11 bases in between. The CDR3 region has the DNA TGTGCCAGCAGTGAATCGAGGGCAGGGAACACTGAAGCTTTCTTT. Its translation is CASSESRAGNTEAFF.

This clone was recorded once. The chain couples TRBV30 to TRBJ1-3; perhaps TRBD1 as D (5 bases). There are 16 residues in the CDR3. V lost 2 bases, J lost 1 base, and 15 bases lay in between. Germline V lookup: CDR1 GTSNPN, CDR2 SVGIG (reference sequence). The CDR3 DNA reads TGTGCCTGGAGTTTGACCAGGGTGCCTTCTGGAAACACCATATATTTT. Its protein product is CAWSLTRVPSGNTIYF.

This chain's CDR3 is CASSPSPLGGETQYF. The DNA for the CDR3 is TGTGCCAGTAGCCCGAGCCCCCTTGGCGGGGAGACCCAGTACTTC. The J gene is TRBJ2-5, the V gene TRBV19, with D possibly being TRBD2 (5 bases). From germline, CDR1 is LNHDA and CDR2 SQIVND (reference sequence). V was cut by 6 bases and J by 5 bases, with 19 bases left in between. The length of the CDR3 is 15 residues.